Following are 20 T cell receptor beta chains from one sample sequenced in a study of blood T cell repertoires in COVID-19 (dated by TCRdb to about 2020). Library construction relied on the immunoSEQ multiplex PCR assay. TCRdb holds this immuneACCESS table with in-frame rearrangements only. Some clones are missing; in checked studies, unresolved V genes explain under half, and the rest has no known cause. The sample profile shows under 150,000 clones; less than 80% of them were found once. Clones ranked in the top ten supply approximately 3.6% of the sample. What was sequenced was peripheral blood. The receptors here all came from a man aged 60 to 75 with acute or convalescent COVID-19.

This chain uses TRBV15 with TRBJ1-5; D gene uncertain. Trimming pared 5 bases from V and 0 bases from J, leaving 17 bases between. This CDR3 is 17 amino acids long. CDR1 and CDR2 from the germline V gene are LNHNV and YYDKDF (reference sequence). CDR3 region: CATSSRNRELSNQPQHF. Written as DNA, the CDR3 is TGTGCCACCAGCTCCCGGAACCGGGAACTTAGCAATCAGCCCCAGCATTTT.

The chain is built from TRBV18 and TRBJ2-3, with 8 bases that match TRBD1. The V segment lost 3 bases and the J segment 5 bases; nucleotides outside the gene matches: 4. The CDR3 extends over 14 amino acids. Looked up from germline, CDR1 is KGHSH and CDR2 is LQKENI. The DNA for the CDR3 is TGTGCCAGCTCACCGCGACAGGGGCAAGATACGCAGTATTTT. Translated: CASSPRQGQDTQYF.

This chain joins TRBV19 and TRBJ1-2; D is ambiguous. The V end was cut by 5 bases, the J end by 4 bases, with 17 bases between. Per the germline V gene, CDR1 is LNHDA and CDR2 is SQIVND (reference sequence). This CDR3 has 15 residues. The CDR3 DNA reads as TGTGCCAGTAGTCCGGATCGAGTGAGGGTCTATGGCTACACCTTC. Translation: CASSPDRVRVYGYTF.

This clone was seen once. The V gene is TRBV9, the J gene TRBJ2-2; the match to TRBD1 covers 9 bases. The germline V gene encodes CDR1 SGDLS and CDR2 YYNGEE. With 4 bases clipped from V and 0 bases from J, the junction kept 4 bases outside the gene matches. The length of the CDR3 is 16 residues. The DNA for the CDR3 is TGTGCCAGCAGCTATCGACAGGGGGCGAACACCGGGGAGCTGTTTTTT. Residues: CASSYRQGANTGELFF.

The rearrangement links TRBV9 to TRBJ2-7; TRBD2 aligns across 12 bases. V lost 3 bases, J lost 6 bases, and 7 bases stayed unmatched. This CDR3 has 15 amino acids. Per the germline V gene, CDR1 is SGDLS and CDR2 is YYNGEE. CDR3 loop: CASSAGTSGWSEQYF. The CDR3 DNA follows: TGTGCCAGCAGCGCTGGGACTAGCGGGTGGAGCGAGCAGTACTTC.

The rearrangement links TRBV3-1 (or the pseudogene TRBV3-2) to TRBJ2-1; 7 nucleotides align to TRBD1. After removal of 0 bases from V and 7 bases from J, the junction contained 6 bases not matched to a gene. This CDR3 has 15 amino acids. Germline assignment: CDR1 LGHDT and CDR2 YNNKEL (reference sequence). The chain's CDR3 is CASSQETGLLNEQFF. In DNA, the CDR3 is TGTGCCAGCAGCCAAGAGACAGGGCTTTTGAATGAGCAGTTCTTC.

The chain has TRBV18 and TRBJ1-3; 8 bases are a match to TRBD1. The ends lost 3 bases at V and 4 bases at J; junction bases unmatched: 5. CDR1 is KGHSH, CDR2 LQKENI, per germline. There are 15 residues in the CDR3. CDR3 region: CASSPDRVLGNTIYF. Written as DNA, the CDR3 is TGTGCCAGCTCACCGGACAGGGTTTTAGGAAACACCATATATTTT.

This clone appeared a single time. The chain links TRBV5-1 to TRBJ2-1; D gene unclear. Germline V gene lookup returns CDR1 SGHRS and CDR2 YFSETQ. Trimming pared 4 bases from V and 5 bases from J, leaving 10 bases between. The CDR3 runs to 13 residues. Written as DNA, the CDR3 is TGCGCCAGCAGCGACAACGTAAACAATGAGCAGTTCTTC. Residues: CASSDNVNNEQFF.

There are a few counts of this clone. The J gene is TRBJ2-1, the V gene TRBV7-8; the match to TRBD2 covers 14 bases. Trimming cost V 4 bases and J 5 bases; bases outside gene matches: 1. The V gene's germline CDR1 is SGHVS and CDR2 FQNEAQ. This CDR3 has 15 residues. The DNA of the CDR3 is TGTGCCAGCAGCTCGGGACTAGCGGGAGACAATGAGCAGTTCTTC. As protein: CASSSGLAGDNEQFF.

The J gene is TRBJ2-2, the V gene TRBV7-2; possibly TRBD1 for D (6 bases). Germline V lookup: CDR1 SGHTA, CDR2 FQGNSA. This CDR3 comprises 13 residues. V gave up 4 bases and J gave up 6 bases, with 9 bases separating them. The CDR3 region has the DNA TGTGCCAGCAGCTCCCAGGGGTCCGGGGAGCTGTTTTTT. As protein: CASSSQGSGELFF.

The chain uses TRBV6-5 and TRBJ2-7; tentatively, D is TRBD1 (6 bases). The length of the CDR3 is 13 residues. Trimming stripped 6 bases from V and 3 bases from J, with 12 bases between. Germline V gene sequence: CDR1 MNHEY, CDR2 SVGAGI. The CDR3 nucleotides read TGTGCCAGCAGGGGACAAGATAACTACGAGCAGTACTTC. Residues: CASRGQDNYEQYF.

The chain combines TRBV28 with TRBJ2-3; D is unresolved. Germline V CDR1 and CDR2: MDHEN, SYDVKM. The CDR3 extends over 13 amino acids. The V and J ends lost 5 bases and 6 bases respectively, with 12 bases between them. The CDR3 DNA reads TGTGCCAGCAGTCGAGCCTACAGCGATACGCAGTATTTT. As protein: CASSRAYSDTQYF.

This clone was picked up a small number of times. This chain uses TRBV2 with TRBJ1-2; 7 bases map to TRBD1. From germline, CDR1 is SNHLY and CDR2 FYNNEI. With V trimmed by 9 bases and J by 7 bases, 8 bases remained unmatched. The CDR3 is made up of 12 amino acids. DNA of the CDR3: TGTGCCAGAGACAGGGCAGACGGTGGCTACACCTTC. This encodes CARDRADGGYTF.

A single count supports this clone. The chain has TRBV7-9 and TRBJ2-4; TRBD1 agrees at 7 bases. This CDR3 is 12 amino acids long. The J segment lost 9 bases and the V segment lost 6 bases, leaving 5 bases of the junction unmatched. In germline, CDR1 is SEHNR, CDR2 FQNEAQ (reference sequence). The CDR3, as DNA: TGTGCCAGCAGAACAGGGGTTGGCATTCAGTACTTC. Translating gives CASRTGVGIQYF.

This clone came up a few times. This sequence joins TRBV5-1 and TRBJ1-6; D may be TRBD1 (5 bases). Trimming stripped 4 bases from V and 8 bases from J, with 19 bases between. This CDR3 region has 16 residues. Germline assignment: CDR1 SGHRS and CDR2 YFSETQ. CDR3 loop: CASSPRGGESYSPLHF. The CDR3 DNA sequence: TGCGCCAGCAGCCCCCGGGGGGGAGAATCCTATTCACCCCTCCACTTT.

This clone has just one count. This sequence joins TRBV19 and TRBJ2-1; a weak D match, TRBD2 (5 bases). Germline V lookup: CDR1 LNHDA, CDR2 SQIVND (reference sequence). This CDR3 is built from 15 residues. V lost 6 bases, J lost 6 bases, and 18 bases lay in between. In DNA form, the CDR3 reads TGTGCCAGTAGCCCAAGGAACCTGAGGGCCAATGAGCAGTTCTTC. Its protein is CASSPRNLRANEQFF.

CDR3 protein: CASNQGAAANEKLFF. The CDR3 coding sequence is TGTGCCAGCAACCAAGGGGCGGCAGCGAATGAAAAACTGTTTTTT. This chain uses TRBV28 with TRBJ1-4; perhaps TRBD1 as D (5 bases). This CDR3 is 15 amino acids long. Trimming pared 7 bases from V and 5 bases from J, leaving 17 bases between. Germline CDR1 is MDHEN and CDR2 is SYDVKM.

The genes are TRBV5-1 and TRBJ2-1, with 11 nucleotides matching TRBD2. With 3 bases clipped from V and 10 bases from J, the junction kept 9 bases outside the gene matches. The length of the CDR3 is 15 residues. Germline-derived CDR1 and CDR2 are SGHRS and YFSETQ. The CDR3 DNA reads TGCGCCAGCAGCTCCTTAGCGGGAGGGCCGGGGGAGCAGTTCTTC. Protein sequence: CASSSLAGGPGEQFF.

V gene TRBV19 combines with J gene TRBJ2-7; the match to TRBD2 covers 9 bases. CDR1 and CDR2 from the germline V gene are LNHDA and SQIVND (reference sequence). V was pared by 3 bases and J by 6 bases, with 6 bases of the junction left unmatched. The CDR3 runs 14 residues. CDR3 region: CASSILAGSSEQYF. The CDR3 DNA reads as TGTGCCAGTAGTATCCTAGCGGGAAGCTCCGAGCAGTACTTC.

The table lists this clone with a few counts. J is TRBJ2-7 and V is TRBV10-3; D not resolved. Germline V gene sequence: CDR1 ENHRY, CDR2 SYGVKD. Trimming took 0 bases from V and 5 from J, leaving 14 bases between them. The CDR3 consists of 15 residues. CDR3 bases: TGTGCCATCAGTGAGTCTAGACAAAGTACGAACGAGCAGTACTTC. It specifies CAISESRQSTNEQYF.